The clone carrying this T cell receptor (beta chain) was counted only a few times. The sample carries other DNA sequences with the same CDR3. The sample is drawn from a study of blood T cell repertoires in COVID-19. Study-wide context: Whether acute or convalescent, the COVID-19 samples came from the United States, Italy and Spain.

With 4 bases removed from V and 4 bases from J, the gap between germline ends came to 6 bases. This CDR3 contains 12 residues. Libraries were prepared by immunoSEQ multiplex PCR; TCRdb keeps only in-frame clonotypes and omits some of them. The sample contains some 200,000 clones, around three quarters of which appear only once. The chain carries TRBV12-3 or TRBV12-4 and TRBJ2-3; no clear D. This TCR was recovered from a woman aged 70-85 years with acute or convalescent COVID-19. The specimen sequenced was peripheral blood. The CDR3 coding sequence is TGTGCCAGCAGTTATTCATCAGATACGCAGTATTTT. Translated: CASSYSSDTQYF.